The 9 T cell receptor beta chains reported below all come from one sample, sequenced in a study of blood T cell repertoires in COVID-19. This table comes from immunoSEQ multiplex PCR, and its TCRdb copy is limited to in-frame clones, with some not included. The table lists around 42,000 clones, about 78% of them singletons. The sequenced material came from peripheral blood. The receptors were sampled from a man between 70 and 80 years old with active or convalescent COVID-19.

V usage is TRBV7-3 and J usage is TRBJ2-5, with 10 bases identical to TRBD2. There are 16 residues in the CDR3. V trimming: 1 base; J trimming: 5 bases; junction bases outside the gene matches: 7. Germline assignment: CDR1 SGHTA and CDR2 FQGTGA. The CDR3 sequence: CASSLIGGLATETQYF. In nucleotides, the CDR3 is TGTGCCAGCAGCTTAATTGGGGGACTAGCGACGGAGACCCAGTACTTC.

The gene calls are TRBV5-4 and TRBJ2-1; 8 bases are shared with TRBD2. V lost 2 bases, J lost 1 base, and 8 bases stayed unmatched. The CDR3 sequence is 17 residues long. CDR1 is SGHNT, CDR2 YYREEE, per germline (reference sequence). The CDR3 loop reads CASSLTSGGRSYNEQFF. The CDR3 DNA sequence: TGTGCCAGCAGCTTAACCAGCGGGGGCCGATCCTACAATGAGCAGTTCTTC.

This CDR3 reads CASAGDTSNEKLFF. In DNA form, the CDR3 reads TGTGCCTCCGCGGGCGACACGAGTAATGAAAAACTGTTTTTT. The V and J genes are TRBV10-3 and TRBJ1-4; D ambiguous. V lost 11 bases and J lost 4, with 17 bases in between. The V gene's germline CDR1 is ENHRY and CDR2 SYGVKD. The CDR3 runs 14 residues.

This chain joins TRBV11-3 and TRBJ2-5; D is unclear. The CDR3 contains 13 residues. Trimming removed 5 bases from V and 1 base from J, with 8 bases in between. Germline assignment: CDR1 SGHNT and CDR2 YENEEA. The chain's CDR3 is CASSRSSQETQYF. The CDR3 coding sequence is TGTGCCAGCAGCCGTAGCTCCCAAGAGACCCAGTACTTC.

The chain is built from TRBV27 and TRBJ2-2; D gene unclear. This CDR3 is 13 amino acids long. V was shortened by 8 bases and J by 1 base, with 8 bases between the two germline ends. In germline, CDR1 is MNHEY, CDR2 SMNVEV (reference sequence). CDR3: CASRGRNTGELFF. The DNA of the CDR3 is TGTGCCAGCCGCGGCCGGAACACCGGGGAGCTGTTTTTT.

J is TRBJ1-6 and V is TRBV6-6; tentative D call: TRBD1 (6 bases). The CDR3 has 13 amino acids. The V and J ends lost 6 bases and 7 bases respectively, with 10 bases between them. Germline CDR1 and CDR2: MNHNY and SVGAGI (reference sequence). DNA of the CDR3: TGTGCCAGCAGCCTTACAGGGAATTCACCCCTCCACTTT. This sequence encodes CASSLTGNSPLHF.

This chain joins TRBV2 and TRBJ1-1; D remains unclear. V shed 3 bases and J shed 0 bases, with 5 bases lying between them. The CDR3 length is 13 residues. CDR1 SNHLY and CDR2 FYNNEI come from the germline V gene. The CDR3 bases are TGTGCCAGCAGTGATTTCATGAACACTGAAGCTTTCTTT. This gives the protein CASSDFMNTEAFF.

CDR3: CASIKDRASPLHF. CDR3 bases: TGTGCCAGCATAAAGGACAGGGCTTCACCCCTCCACTTT. V gene TRBV2 combines with J gene TRBJ1-6; 8 positions match TRBD1. V shed 7 bases and J 9 bases; nucleotides not matched to a gene: 5. Germline V gene data show CDR1 as SNHLY and CDR2 as FYNNEI. The CDR3 has 13 residues.

In this sample, this clone turned up once. V and J are TRBV28 and TRBJ1-4, with unresolved D. Germline-derived CDR1 and CDR2 are MDHEN and SYDVKM. Trimming shortened V by 7 bases and J by 6 bases, and 15 bases separated the two germline ends. The CDR3 extends over 14 amino acids. In nucleotides, the CDR3 is TGTGCCAGCACTTCCGCCCGGGGTGATGAAAAACTGTTTTTT. Protein product: CASTSARGDEKLFF.